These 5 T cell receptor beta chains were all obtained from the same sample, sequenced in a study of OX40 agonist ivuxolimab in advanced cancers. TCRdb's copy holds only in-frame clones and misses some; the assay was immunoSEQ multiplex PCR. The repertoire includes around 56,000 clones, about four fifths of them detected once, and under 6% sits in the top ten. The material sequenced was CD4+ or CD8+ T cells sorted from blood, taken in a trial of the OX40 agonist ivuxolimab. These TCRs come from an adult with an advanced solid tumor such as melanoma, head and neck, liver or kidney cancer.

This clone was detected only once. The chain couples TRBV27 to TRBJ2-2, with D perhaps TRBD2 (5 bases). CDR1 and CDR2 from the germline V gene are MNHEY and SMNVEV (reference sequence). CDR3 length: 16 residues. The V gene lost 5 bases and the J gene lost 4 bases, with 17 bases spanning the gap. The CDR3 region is CASSQLGGRATGELFF. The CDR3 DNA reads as TGTGCCAGCAGTCAATTAGGCGGGCGCGCCACCGGGGAGCTGTTTTTT.

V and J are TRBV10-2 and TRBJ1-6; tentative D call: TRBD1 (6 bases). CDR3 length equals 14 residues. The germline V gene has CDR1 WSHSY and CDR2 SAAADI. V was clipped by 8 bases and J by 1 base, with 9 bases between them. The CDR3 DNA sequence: TGCGCCAGCCAACAGGGTTCCTATAATTCACCCCTCCACTTT. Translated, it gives CASQQGSYNSPLHF.

The CDR3 reads CAISAWEGTAGELFF. The CDR3 bases are TGTGCCATCAGCGCCTGGGAGGGGACCGCCGGGGAGCTGTTTTTT. The chain combines TRBV10-3 with TRBJ2-2; 7 nucleotides align to TRBD2. With 6 bases clipped from V and 6 bases from J, the junction kept 10 bases outside the gene matches. CDR1 and CDR2 from the germline V gene are ENHRY and SYGVKD. The CDR3 sequence is 15 residues long.

The CDR3 loop reads CASSVNQNTEAFF. The CDR3 region has the DNA TGTGCCAGCAGCGTAAACCAGAACACTGAAGCTTTCTTT. The genes are TRBV9 and TRBJ1-1; D not resolved. This CDR3 is 13 amino acids long. The germline V gene has CDR1 SGDLS and CDR2 YYNGEE. Trimming took off 1 base at V and 1 base at J, with 5 bases between the two ends.

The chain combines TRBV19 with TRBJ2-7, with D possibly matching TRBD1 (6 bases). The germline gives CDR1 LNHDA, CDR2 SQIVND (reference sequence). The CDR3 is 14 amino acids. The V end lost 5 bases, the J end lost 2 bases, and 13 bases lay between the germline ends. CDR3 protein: CASSPSTGTYEQYF. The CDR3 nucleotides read TGTGCCAGTAGTCCCTCGACAGGAACCTACGAGCAGTACTTC.